Included here is one T cell receptor beta chain sequence, with context. Its cognate antigen is unknown. The data were obtained in a study of T cell responses to AZD1222 COVID-19 vaccine. Study-wide results and caveats: With two AZD1222 doses given, Spike-specific TCR breadth and depth both rose. Within unmutated variant regions lay the reported targets of nearly half of spike-specific TCRs. Clonal diversity may have been underestimated in mostly white British donors. Baseline serostatus was positive in only a handful of AZD1222 recipients.

Libraries were prepared by immunoSEQ multiplex PCR; TCRdb keeps only in-frame clonotypes and omits some of them. This table holds 250,000 to 300,000 clones, around 92% found once. CDR3 size: 15 residues. The germline V and J ends were trimmed by 0 bases and 0 bases, with 9 bases remaining between them. Germline V gene data show CDR1 as MGHRA and CDR2 as YSYEKL. Sample: peripheral blood, taken 28 days after the second AZD1222 dose. The V call is TRBV4-1, the J call TRBJ2-7; D not resolved. This TCR derives from an adult who received the AZD1222 COVID-19 vaccine. For the CDR3, the DNA is TGCGCCAGCAGCCAAGAAAGGCAGAGCTCCTACGAGCAGTACTTC. Its protein product is CASSQERQSSYEQYF.